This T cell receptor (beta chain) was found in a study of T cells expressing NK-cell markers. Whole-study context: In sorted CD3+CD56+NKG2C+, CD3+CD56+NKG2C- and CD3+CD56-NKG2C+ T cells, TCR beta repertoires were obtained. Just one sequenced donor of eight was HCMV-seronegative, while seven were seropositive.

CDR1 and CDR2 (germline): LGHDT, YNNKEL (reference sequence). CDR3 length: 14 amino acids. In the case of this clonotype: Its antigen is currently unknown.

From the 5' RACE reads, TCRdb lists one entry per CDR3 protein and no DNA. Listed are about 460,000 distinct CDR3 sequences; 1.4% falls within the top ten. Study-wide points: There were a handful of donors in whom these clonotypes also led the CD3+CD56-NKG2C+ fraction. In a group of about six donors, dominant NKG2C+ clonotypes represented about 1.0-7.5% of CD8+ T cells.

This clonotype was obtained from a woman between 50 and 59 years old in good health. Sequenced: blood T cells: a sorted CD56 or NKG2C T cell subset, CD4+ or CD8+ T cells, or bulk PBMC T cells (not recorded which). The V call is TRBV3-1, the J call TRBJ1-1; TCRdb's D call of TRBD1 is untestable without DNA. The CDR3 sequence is CASSQGYRGRAAFF.